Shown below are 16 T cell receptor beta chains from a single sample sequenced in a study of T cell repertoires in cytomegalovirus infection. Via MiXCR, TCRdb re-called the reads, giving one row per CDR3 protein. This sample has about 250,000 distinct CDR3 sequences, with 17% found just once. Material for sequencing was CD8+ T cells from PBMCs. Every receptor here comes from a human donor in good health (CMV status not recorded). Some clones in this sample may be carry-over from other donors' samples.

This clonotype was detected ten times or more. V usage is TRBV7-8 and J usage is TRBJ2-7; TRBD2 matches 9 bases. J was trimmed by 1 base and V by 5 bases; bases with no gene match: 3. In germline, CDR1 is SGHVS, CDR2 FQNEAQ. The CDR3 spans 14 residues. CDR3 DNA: TGTGCCAGCAGCCGCAGCGGGGGGTCCTACGAGCAGTACTTC. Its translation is CASSRSGGSYEQYF.

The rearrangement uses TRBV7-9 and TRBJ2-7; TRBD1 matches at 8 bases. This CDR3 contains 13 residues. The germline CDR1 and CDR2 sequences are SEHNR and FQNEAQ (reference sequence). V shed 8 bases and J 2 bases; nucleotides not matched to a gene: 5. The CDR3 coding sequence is TGTGCCAGCTGCCGACAGGGGACCTACGAGCAGTACTTC. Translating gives CASCRQGTYEQYF.

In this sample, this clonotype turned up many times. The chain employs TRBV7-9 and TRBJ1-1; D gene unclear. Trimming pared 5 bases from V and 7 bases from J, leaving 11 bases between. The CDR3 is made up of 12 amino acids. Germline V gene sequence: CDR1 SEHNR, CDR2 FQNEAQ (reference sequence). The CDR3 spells CASSLGTYEAFF. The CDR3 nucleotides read TGTGCCAGCAGCCTGGGAACGTATGAAGCTTTCTTT.

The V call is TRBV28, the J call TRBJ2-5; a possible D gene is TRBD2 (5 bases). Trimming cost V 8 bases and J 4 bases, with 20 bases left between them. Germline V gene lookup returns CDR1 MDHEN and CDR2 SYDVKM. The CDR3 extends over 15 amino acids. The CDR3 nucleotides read TGTGCCAGCGGTCTCCGGACTGGGTGGGGAGAGACCCAGTACTTC. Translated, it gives CASGLRTGWGETQYF. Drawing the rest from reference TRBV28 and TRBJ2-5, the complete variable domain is DVKVTQSSRYLVKRTGEKVFLECVQDMDHENMFWYRQDPGLGLRLIYFSYDVKMKEKGDIPEGYSVSREKKERFSLILESASTNQTSMYLCASGLRTGWGETQYFGPGTRLLVL.

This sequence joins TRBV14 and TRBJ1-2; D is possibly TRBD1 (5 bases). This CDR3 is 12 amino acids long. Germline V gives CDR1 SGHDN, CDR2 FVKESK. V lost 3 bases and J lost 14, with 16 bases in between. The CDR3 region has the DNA TGTGCCAGCAGCCATCCTAGGGGTGGCATTACCTTC. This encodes CASSHPRGGITF.

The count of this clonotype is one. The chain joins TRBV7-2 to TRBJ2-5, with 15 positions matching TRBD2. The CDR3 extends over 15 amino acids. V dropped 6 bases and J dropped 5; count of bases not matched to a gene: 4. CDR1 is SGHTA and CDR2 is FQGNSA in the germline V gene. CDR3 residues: CASSWTSGGAETQYF. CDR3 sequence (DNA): TGTGCCAGCAGTTGGACTAGCGGGGGGGCGGAGACCCAGTACTTC.

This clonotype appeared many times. The CDR3: CASSVPGLAGAHLIRPYNEQFF. The DNA for the CDR3 is TGTGCCAGCAGTGTTCCGGGACTAGCGGGGGCCCACCTTATTCGACCCTACAATGAGCAGTTCTTC. The genes are TRBV28 and TRBJ2-1; 14 bases align to TRBD2. This CDR3 spans 22 amino acids. The germline V gene encodes CDR1 MDHEN and CDR2 SYDVKM. The V gene end was trimmed by 5 bases and the J gene end by 2 bases; junction bases not matched to a gene: 20.

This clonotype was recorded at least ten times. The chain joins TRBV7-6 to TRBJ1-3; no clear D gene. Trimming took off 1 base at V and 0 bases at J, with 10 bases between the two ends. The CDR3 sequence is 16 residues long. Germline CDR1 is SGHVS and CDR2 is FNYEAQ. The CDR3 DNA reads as TGTGCCAGCAGCTTAGACCCCTACACCTCTGGAAACACCATATATTTT. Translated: CASSLDPYTSGNTIYF.

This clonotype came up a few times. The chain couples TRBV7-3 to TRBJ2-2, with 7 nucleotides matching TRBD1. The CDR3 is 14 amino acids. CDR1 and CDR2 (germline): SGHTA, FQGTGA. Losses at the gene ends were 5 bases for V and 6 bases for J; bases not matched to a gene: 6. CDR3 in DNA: TGTGCCAGCAGCCCGACAGGGCTTCCCGGGGAGCTGTTTTTT. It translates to CASSPTGLPGELFF. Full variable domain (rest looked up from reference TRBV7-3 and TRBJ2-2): GAGVSQTPSNKVTEKGKYVELRCDPISGHTALYWYRQSLGQGPEFLIYFQGTGAADDSGLPNDRFFAVRPEGSVSTLKIQRTERGDSAVYLCASSPTGLPGELFFGEGSRLTVL.

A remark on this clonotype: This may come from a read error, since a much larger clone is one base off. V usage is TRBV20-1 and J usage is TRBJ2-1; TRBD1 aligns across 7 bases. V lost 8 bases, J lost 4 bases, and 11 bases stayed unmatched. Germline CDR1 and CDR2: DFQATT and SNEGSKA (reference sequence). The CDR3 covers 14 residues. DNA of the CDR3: TGCAGTACTCAAGGGGACAGAGAATACAATGAGCAGTTCTTC. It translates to CSTQGDREYNEQFF.

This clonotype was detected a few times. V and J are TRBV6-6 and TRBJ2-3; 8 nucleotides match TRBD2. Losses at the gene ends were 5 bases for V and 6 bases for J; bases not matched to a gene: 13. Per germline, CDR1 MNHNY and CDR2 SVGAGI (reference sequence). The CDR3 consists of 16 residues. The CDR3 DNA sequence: TGTGCCAGCAGTCCCTGGGTAGCGGGGTCCCCGGATACGCAGTATTTT. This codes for CASSPWVAGSPDTQYF.

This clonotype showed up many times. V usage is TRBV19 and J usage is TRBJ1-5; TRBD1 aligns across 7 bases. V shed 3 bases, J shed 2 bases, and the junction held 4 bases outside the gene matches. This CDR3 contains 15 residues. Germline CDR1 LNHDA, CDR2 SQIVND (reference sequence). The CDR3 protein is CASSISGGGNQPQHF. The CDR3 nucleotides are TGTGCCAGTAGTATCTCAGGGGGAGGCAATCAGCCCCAGCATTTT.

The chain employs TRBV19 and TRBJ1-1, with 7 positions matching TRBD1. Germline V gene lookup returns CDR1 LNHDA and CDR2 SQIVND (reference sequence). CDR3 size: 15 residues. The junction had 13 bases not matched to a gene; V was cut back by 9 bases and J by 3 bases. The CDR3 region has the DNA TGTGCCAGCAATCTACTTAGGGGGCTCGACACTGAAGCTTTCTTT. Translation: CASNLLRGLDTEAFF.

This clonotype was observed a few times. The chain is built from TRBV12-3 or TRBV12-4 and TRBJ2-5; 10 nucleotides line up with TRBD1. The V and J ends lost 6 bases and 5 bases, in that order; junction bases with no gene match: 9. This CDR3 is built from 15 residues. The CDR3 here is CASSETGGLEETQYF. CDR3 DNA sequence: TGTGCCAGCAGCGAGACAGGGGGCTTAGAGGAGACCCAGTACTTC.

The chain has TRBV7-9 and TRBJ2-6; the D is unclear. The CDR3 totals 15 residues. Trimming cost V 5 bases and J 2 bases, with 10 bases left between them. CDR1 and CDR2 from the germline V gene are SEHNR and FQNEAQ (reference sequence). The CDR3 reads CASSLITAGANVLTF. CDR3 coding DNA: TGTGCCAGCAGCCTAATAACGGCTGGGGCCAACGTCCTGACTTTC. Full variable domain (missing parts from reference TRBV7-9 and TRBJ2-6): DTGVSQNPRHKITKRGQNVTFRCDPISEHNRLYWYRQTLGQGPEFLTYFQNEAQLEKSRLLSDRFSAERPKGSFSTLEIQRTEQGDSAMYLCASSLITAGANVLTFGAGSRLTVL.

CDR3 sequence reads: CASSDMYQETQYF. In DNA, the CDR3 is TGTGCCAGCAGTGATATGTACCAAGAGACCCAGTACTTC. J is TRBJ2-5 and V is TRBV6-2 or TRBV6-3; D unclear. V lost 5 bases and J lost 0, with 7 bases in between. Germline V lookup: CDR1 MNHEY, CDR2 SVGEGT. The CDR3 contains 13 residues.